Presented here are 8 T cell receptor beta chains from one specimen sequenced in a study of blood T cell repertoires in COVID-19. Libraries were prepared by immunoSEQ multiplex PCR; TCRdb keeps only in-frame clonotypes and omits some of them. Here the sample spans roughly 350,000 clones, under 95% being singletons. Input material: peripheral blood. These receptors all come from a woman younger than 30 who had recovered from COVID-19.

The chain couples TRBV6-2 or TRBV6-3 to TRBJ1-2; TRBD1 aligns across 8 bases. Germline CDR1 and CDR2: MNHEY and SVGEGT. V shed 6 bases, J shed 2 bases, and the junction held 2 bases outside the gene matches. The CDR3 consists of 13 residues. DNA of the CDR3: TGTGCCAGCAGCTGGACAGGGAACTATGGCTACACCTTC. Its protein is CASSWTGNYGYTF.

The chain employs TRBV19 and TRBJ2-7, with D possibly TRBD1 on 6 matching bases. The ends were cut back, 9 bases at V and 2 bases at J, with 14 bases in the middle. The CDR3 consists of 13 residues. Germline CDR1 LNHDA, CDR2 SQIVND (reference sequence). CDR3 protein: CARPRGFPYEQYV. The CDR3 DNA sequence: TGTGCCAGGCCCAGGGGTTTTCCCTACGAGCAGTACGTC.

This clone was recorded only once. The chain has TRBV11-3 and TRBJ2-5, with TRBD2 matching over 9 bases. CDR3 length: 14 amino acids. The germline V gene encodes CDR1 SGHNT and CDR2 YENEEA. V was pared by 5 bases and J by 5 bases, with 6 bases of the junction left unmatched. The CDR3 loop is CASSPSGRRETQYF. CDR3 DNA sequence: TGTGCCAGCAGCCCAAGCGGGAGGAGGGAGACCCAGTACTTC. Full variable domain (missing parts from reference TRBV11-3 and TRBJ2-5): EAGVVQSPRYKIIEKKQPVAFWCNPISGHNTLYWYLQNLGQGPELLIRYENEEAVDDSQLPKDRFSAERLKGVDSTLKIQPAELGDSAVYLCASSPSGRRETQYFGPGTRLLVL.

The V call is TRBV11-3, the J call TRBJ1-1; D remains unclear. In germline, CDR1 is SGHNT, CDR2 YENEEA. This CDR3 region has 15 residues. The germline V and J ends were trimmed by 0 bases and 0 bases, with 8 bases remaining between them. CDR3 sequence reads: CASSLDPTLNTEAFF. For the CDR3, the DNA is TGTGCCAGCAGCTTAGACCCAACATTGAACACTGAAGCTTTCTTT.

CDR3 sequence: CASSLARGVLGANVLTF. CDR3 sequence (DNA): TGTGCCAGCAGCTTGGCCAGGGGAGTATTAGGGGCCAACGTCCTGACTTTC. This chain uses TRBV5-6 with TRBJ2-6; D is possibly TRBD1 (6 bases). CDR3 length equals 17 residues. Per germline, CDR1 SGHDT and CDR2 YYEEEE. V lost 0 bases and J lost 4, with 14 bases in between. The whole variable domain, remainder taken from reference TRBV5-6 and TRBJ2-6, is DAGVTQSPTHLIKTRGQQVTLRCSPKSGHDTVSWYQQALGQGPQFIFQYYEEEERQRGNFPDRFSGHQFPNYSSELNVNALLLGDSALYLCASSLARGVLGANVLTFGAGSRLTVL.

The V gene is TRBV2, the J gene TRBJ2-7; D is ambiguous. The V end was cut by 4 bases, the J end by 4 bases, with 8 bases between. Germline loops: CDR1 SNHLY, CDR2 FYNNEI. CDR3 size: 12 residues. CDR3 in DNA: TGTGCCAGCAGTGCTCTGAGATACGAGCAGTACGTC. This sequence encodes CASSALRYEQYV.

The V and J genes are TRBV5-6 and TRBJ2-5, with 8 bases fitting TRBD2. CDR3 size: 16 residues. Trimming removed 0 bases from V and 4 bases from J; junction bases left unmatched: 8. CDR1 is SGHDT, CDR2 YYEEEE, per germline. CDR3 protein: CASSLGDGRARETQYF. The CDR3 nucleotides are TGTGCCAGCAGCTTGGGGGACGGGAGGGCCCGAGAGACCCAGTACTTC.

The gene calls are TRBV10-3 and TRBJ2-5; 10 bases align to TRBD2. CDR1 and CDR2 from the germline V gene are ENHRY and SYGVKD. The V segment lost 3 bases and the J segment 5 bases; nucleotides outside the gene matches: 6. CDR3 size: 15 residues. This CDR3 is CAISDSSGSRETQYF. DNA for the CDR3: TGTGCCATCAGTGACTCTAGCGGGAGTCGTGAGACCCAGTACTTC.